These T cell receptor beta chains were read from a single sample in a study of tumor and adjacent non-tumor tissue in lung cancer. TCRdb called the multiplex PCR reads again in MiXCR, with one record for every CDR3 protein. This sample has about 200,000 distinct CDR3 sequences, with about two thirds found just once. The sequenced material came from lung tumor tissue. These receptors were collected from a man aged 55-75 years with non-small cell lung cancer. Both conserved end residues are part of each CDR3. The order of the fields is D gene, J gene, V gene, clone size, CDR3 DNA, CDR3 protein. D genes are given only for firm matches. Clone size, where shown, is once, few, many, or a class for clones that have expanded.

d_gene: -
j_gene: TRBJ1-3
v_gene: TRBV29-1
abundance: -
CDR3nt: TGCAGCGTCGCACCGGACTCGAACTCTGGAAACACCATATGTTTT
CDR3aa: CSVAPDSNSGNTICF

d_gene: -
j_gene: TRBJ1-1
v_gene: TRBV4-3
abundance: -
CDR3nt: TGCGTCAGCAGCCAAGACATTCCGGGCAGTTCGTGCACTGAAGCTTTCTTT
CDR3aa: CVSSQDIPGSSCTEAFF

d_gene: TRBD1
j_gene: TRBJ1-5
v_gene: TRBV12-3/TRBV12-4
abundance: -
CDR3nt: TGTGCCAACAGTTTCGGGACAGGGGGAAATCAGCCCCAGCATTTT
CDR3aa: CANSFGTGGNQPQHF

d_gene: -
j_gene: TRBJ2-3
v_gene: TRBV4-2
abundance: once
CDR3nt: TGTGCCAGCAGCCCAAGACCCACAGGGACCTCTTATGGCAATCAGCCCCAGTATTTT
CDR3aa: CASSPRPTGTSYGNQPQYF

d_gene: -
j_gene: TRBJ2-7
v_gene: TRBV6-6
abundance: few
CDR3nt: TGTGCCAGCAGTCCCCGGGACAAACCCTACGAGCAGTACTTC
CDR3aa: CASSPRDKPYEQYF

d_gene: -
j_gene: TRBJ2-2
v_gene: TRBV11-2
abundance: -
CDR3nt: TGTGCCAGCAGCTTAGATAGGAGAAGAACCGGGGAGCTGTTTTTT
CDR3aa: CASSLDRRRTGELFF

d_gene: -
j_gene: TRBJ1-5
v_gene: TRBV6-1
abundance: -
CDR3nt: TGTGCCAGCAGTGAGGGCAGGGCTGGTCAGCGCCAGCATTTC
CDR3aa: CASSEGRAGQRQHF

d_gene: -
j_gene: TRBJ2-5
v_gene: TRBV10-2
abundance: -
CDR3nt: TGCGCCAGCAGTGGGAGGGGACACGAGACCCAGTACTTC
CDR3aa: CASSGRGHETQYF

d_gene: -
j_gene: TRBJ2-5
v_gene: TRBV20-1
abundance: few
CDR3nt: TGCAGTGCTACGATAACGGACCCCCTGGGGACCCAGTACTTC
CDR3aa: CSATITDPLGTQYF

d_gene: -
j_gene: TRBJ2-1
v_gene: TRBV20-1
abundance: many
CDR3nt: TGCAGTGCTAGACCGACGGGGTGGAGGAATGAGCAGTTCTTC
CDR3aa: CSARPTGWRNEQFF

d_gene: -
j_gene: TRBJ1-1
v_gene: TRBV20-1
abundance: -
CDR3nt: TGCAGTGCTAAAAACACAGCCCTGAACACTGAAGCTTTCTTT
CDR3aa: CSAKNTALNTEAFF

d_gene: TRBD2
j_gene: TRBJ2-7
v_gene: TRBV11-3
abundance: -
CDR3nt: TGTGGCAGCAGCTTAGCCGGGACTACCACCTCCTACGAGCAGTACTTC
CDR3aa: CGSSLAGTTTSYEQYF

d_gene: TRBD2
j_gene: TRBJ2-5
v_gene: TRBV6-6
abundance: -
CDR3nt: TGTGCCAGCAGTTATTCGAGTAGTGGGAGGGCCGAAGAGACCCAGTACTTC
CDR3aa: CASSYSSSGRAEETQYF

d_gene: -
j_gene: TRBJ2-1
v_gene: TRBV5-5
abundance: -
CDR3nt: TGTGCCAGCAGCTTGGAAGCGGTAGTAGTATATGAGCAGTTCTTC
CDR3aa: CASSLEAVVVYEQFF

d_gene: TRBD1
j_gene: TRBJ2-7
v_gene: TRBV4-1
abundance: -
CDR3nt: TGCGCCAGCAGCCGGGGACAGGATCTCACCTACGAGCAGTACTTC
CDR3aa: CASSRGQDLTYEQYF

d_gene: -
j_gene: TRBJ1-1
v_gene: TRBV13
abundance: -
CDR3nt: TGTGCCAGCAACTTAGCGAGCCTCCACACTGAAGCTTTCTTT
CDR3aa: CASNLASLHTEAFF

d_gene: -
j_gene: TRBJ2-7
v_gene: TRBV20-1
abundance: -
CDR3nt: TGCAGTGCTAACCCGCCAGGGGTCCCTTTTGGGTACGAGCAGTACTTC
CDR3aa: CSANPPGVPFGYEQYF

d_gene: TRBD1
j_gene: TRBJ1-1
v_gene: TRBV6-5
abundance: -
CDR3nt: TGTGTCAGCAGTTCGGCCAGGGGGGAAGCTTTCTTC
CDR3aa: CVSSSARGEAFF

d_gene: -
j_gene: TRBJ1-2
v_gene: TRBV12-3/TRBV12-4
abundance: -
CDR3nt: TGTGCCAGCAGTAATCAGGGGCACTATGGCTACACCTTC
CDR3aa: CASSNQGHYGYTF

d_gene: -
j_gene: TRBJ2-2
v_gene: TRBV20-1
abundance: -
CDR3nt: TGCAGTGCTAGAGCGCACAGGTCCACCGGGGAGCTGCTTTTT
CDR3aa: CSARAHRSTGELLF

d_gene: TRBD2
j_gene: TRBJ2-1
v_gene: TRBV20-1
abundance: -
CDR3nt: TGCGGTGCTAGCCTCCCGGGGGGAGGGAATGAGCAGTTCTTC
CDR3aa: CGASLPGGGNEQFF

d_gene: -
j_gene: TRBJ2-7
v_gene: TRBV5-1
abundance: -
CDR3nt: TGCGCCAGCAGTACCAGCCTGACGGGCTACGAGCAGTACTTC
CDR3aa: CASSTSLTGYEQYF

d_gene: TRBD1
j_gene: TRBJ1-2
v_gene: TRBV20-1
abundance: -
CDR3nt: TGCAGTGCTTCGGTGGACAGGTATTCCTATGGCTACACCTTC
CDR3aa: CSASVDRYSYGYTF

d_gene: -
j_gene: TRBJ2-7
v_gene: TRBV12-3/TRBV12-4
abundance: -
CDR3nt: TGTGCCAGCCTGGCGGGCAGGGTCGGCGAGCGGTACTTC
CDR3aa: CASLAGRVGERYF

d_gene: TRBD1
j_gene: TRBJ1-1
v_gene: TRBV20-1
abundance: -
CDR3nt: TGCAATGTCAGAGGTGTCGCAGGGGGCCCCTGGACTGAAGCTTTCTTT
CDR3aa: CNVRGVAGGPWTEAFF

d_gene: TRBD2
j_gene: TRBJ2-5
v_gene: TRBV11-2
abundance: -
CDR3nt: TGTGCCAGCACGCAGCGGGGGTCAGAGACCCAGTGCTTC
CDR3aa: CASTQRGSETQCF

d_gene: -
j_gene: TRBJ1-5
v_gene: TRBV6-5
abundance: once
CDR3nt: TGTACCAGCATCACCATCGCAGGGTCGATTAATGGCAGCAATCAGCCCCAGCATTTT
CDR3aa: CTSITIAGSINGSNQPQHF

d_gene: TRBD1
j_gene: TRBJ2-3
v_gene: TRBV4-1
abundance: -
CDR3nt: TGCATCAGCAGCCAACGGGGCCGACAGGGGAAAGATACGCAGTATTTT
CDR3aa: CISSQRGRQGKDTQYF

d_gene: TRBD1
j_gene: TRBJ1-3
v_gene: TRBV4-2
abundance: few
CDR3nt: TGTGCCAGCAGCCAAGCTCACAGGGGCTCTGGAAACACCATATATTTT
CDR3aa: CASSQAHRGSGNTIYF

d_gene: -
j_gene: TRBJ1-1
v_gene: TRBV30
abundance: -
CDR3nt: TGTACCTGGAAGGAAGGGGCAGCGCTACCGAACACTGAAGCTTTCTTT
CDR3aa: CTWKEGAALPNTEAFF

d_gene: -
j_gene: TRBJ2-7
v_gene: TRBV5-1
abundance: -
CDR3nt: TGCGCCTGCAGCGTCAGCCTGGCGGGCTACGGGCAGTACTTC
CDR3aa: CACSVSLAGYGQYF

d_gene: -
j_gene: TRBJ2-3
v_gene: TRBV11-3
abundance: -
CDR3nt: TGTGCCAGCAGCTTAGGGCTGTGGACCGATACACAGTATTTT
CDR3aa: CASSLGLWTDTQYF

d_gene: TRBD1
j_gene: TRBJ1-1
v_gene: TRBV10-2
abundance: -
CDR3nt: TGCTCCACCTTATTCCAGGGGGACCCCGCCTTGCGGACTGAAGCTTTCTTT
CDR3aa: CSTLFQGDPALRTEAFF

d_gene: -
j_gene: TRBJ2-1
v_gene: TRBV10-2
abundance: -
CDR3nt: TGCGCCAGCATTGAGGGAACTAGTGGGATGGAGCAGTTCTTC
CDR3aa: CASIEGTSGMEQFF

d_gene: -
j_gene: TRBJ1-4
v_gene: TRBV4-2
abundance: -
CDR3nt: TGTGCCAGCAGTCAAGACCTACGGGGTGAGAAACTGTTTTTT
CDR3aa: CASSQDLRGEKLFF

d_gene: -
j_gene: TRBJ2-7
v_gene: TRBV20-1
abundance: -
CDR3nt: TGCAGTGCTAGTCGGGCCGGGAAGCAGTACTTC
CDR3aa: CSASRAGKQYF

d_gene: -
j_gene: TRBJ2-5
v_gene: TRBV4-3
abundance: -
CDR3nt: TGCGCCAGGAGCCAGAATAAGTCCACCGGGGAGACCCAGTACTTC
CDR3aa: CARSQNKSTGETQYF

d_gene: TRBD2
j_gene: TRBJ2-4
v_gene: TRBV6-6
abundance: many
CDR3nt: TGTGCCAGCAGGGCCGGGACTAGCGGGAGCCGGGGAAACATTCAGTACTTC
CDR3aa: CASRAGTSGSRGNIQYF

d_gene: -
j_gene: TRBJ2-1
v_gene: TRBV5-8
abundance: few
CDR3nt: TGTGCCAGCAGCTTGCGGCCCGACTACAATGAGCAGTTCTTC
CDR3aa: CASSLRPDYNEQFF

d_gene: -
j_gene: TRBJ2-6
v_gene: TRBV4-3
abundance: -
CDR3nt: TGCGCCAGCAGCCAAGAGGCGGTGTCTGGGACCGACGTCCTGACCTTC
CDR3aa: CASSQEAVSGTDVLTF

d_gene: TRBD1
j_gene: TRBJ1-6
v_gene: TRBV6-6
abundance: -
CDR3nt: TGTGCCAGCAGTTCCCCCGACAGGGCGCCCCTCCACTTT
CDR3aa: CASSSPDRAPLHF

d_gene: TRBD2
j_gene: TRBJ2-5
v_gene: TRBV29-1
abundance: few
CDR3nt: TGCAACGTTGGATTGGCGGGGGAAGAGATCCAGTACTTC
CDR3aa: CNVGLAGEEIQYF

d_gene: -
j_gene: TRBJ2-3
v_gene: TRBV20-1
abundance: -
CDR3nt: TGCAGTACTAGGGGACTTCCCGGGCGCACAGATACGCAGTATTTT
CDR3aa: CSTRGLPGRTDTQYF

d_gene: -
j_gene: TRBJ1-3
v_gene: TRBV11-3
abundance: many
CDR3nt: TGTGCCAGCAGCCCGACAGGTACCTCTGGAAACACCATATATTTT
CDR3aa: CASSPTGTSGNTIYF

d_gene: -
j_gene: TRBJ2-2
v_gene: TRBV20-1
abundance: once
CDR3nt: TGCAGTGCTAGAGATATGAACAGGGGAGGCACCGGGGAGATGTTTTTT
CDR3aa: CSARDMNRGGTGEMFF

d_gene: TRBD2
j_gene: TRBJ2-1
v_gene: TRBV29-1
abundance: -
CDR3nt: TGCAGCGTTGTAGCGGGAGGAGTACACAATGAGCAGTTATTC
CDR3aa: CSVVAGGVHNEQLF

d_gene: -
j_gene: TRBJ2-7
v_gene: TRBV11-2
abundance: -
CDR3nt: TGTGCCAACAGCTTAGAAACGGGGGTAACCTACAAGCAGTACTTC
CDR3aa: CANSLETGVTYKQYF

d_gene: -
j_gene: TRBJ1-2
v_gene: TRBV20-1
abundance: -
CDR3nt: TGCAGTACTAGAGTTCGGGCGACGGTGAACTATGACTACACCTTC
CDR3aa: CSTRVRATVNYDYTF

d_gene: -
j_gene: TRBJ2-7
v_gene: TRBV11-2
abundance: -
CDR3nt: TGTGTCAGCAGCTCGACCCCCGGGCTCGCCTACGAGCACTACTTC
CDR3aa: CVSSSTPGLAYEHYF

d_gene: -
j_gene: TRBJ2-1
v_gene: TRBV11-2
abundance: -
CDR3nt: TGTGCCAGCAGTTTAGGGGACAATAAACAGTTCTTC
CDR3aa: CASSLGDNKQFF

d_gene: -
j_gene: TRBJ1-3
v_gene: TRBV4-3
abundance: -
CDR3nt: TGCGCCAGCAGCCAAGATCTGGGGACGGGAAAAACCATATATTTT
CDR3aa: CASSQDLGTGKTIYF

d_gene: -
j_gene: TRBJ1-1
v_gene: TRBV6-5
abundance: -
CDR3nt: TGTGCCAGCAGTTACAGTCAGGCCCCGGGGACTGAAGCTTTATTT
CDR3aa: CASSYSQAPGTEALF

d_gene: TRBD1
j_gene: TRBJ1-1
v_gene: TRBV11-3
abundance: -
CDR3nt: TGTGTCAGCATCCCTTGGACAGGGATGAACACTGAAGCTTTCTTT
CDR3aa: CVSIPWTGMNTEAFF

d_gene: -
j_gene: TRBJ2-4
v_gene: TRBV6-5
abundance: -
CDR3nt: TGTGCCAGCAAGAAGGCTCGCCACCCCCGAAACATTCAGTACTTC
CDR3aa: CASKKARHPRNIQYF

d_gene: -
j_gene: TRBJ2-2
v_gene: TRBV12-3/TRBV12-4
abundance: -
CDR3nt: TGTGTCAGCAGTTTAGGAGTCCCCTGGACCGGGGAGCTGTTTTTT
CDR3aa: CVSSLGVPWTGELFF

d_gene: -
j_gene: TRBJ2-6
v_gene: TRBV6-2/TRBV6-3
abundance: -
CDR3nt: TGTGCCAGCAGTTACGGCGAGCTTGGTGGGGCCAACATCCTGACTTTC
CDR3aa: CASSYGELGGANILTF

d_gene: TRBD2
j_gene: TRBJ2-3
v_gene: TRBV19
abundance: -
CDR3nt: TGTGCCAGTAGTATCGTAACTAGCGGGGTAGATACGCAGTATTTT
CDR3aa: CASSIVTSGVDTQYF

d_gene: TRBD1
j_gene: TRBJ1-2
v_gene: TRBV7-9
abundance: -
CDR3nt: TGTGCCAACAGTTCTTCGGACAGGGGAAATGGCTACACCTTC
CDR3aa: CANSSSDRGNGYTF